A few counts support the clone carrying this T cell receptor (beta chain). What it binds is unknown. This CDR3 contains 13 residues. Deletions cut 5 bases from V and 7 bases from J, with 14 bases between. Germline V gene lookup returns CDR1 SEHNR and CDR2 FQNEAQ (reference sequence). The data derive from a study of early T cells in non-severe SARS-CoV-2 infection. Study-wide context: Unsorted whole-blood RNA was sequenced in bulk, leaving chains unpaired.

Study-wide points: VDJdb matching skewed toward anti-spike CD8 responses, missing private and CD4 specificities.

Individually, cDNA molecules had unique molecular identifiers attached to them. Each CDR3 protein is one row after TCRdb ran MiXCR on the 5' RACE reads. This table has about 64,000 distinct CDR3 sequences, around 20% appearing once. Here the sequenced sample was whole blood, taken at baseline. The receptor's source is an adult who was a healthcare worker with PCR-confirmed SARS-CoV-2 infection or an uninfected control (not recorded which). This rearrangement joins TRBV7-9 to TRBJ1-1; tentative D call: TRBD1 (6 bases). CDR3 sequence reads: CASSLGQNFEAFF. CDR3 bases: TGTGCCAGCAGCCTCGGACAGAACTTTGAAGCTTTCTTT. The full variable domain, rest sourced from reference TRBV7-9 and TRBJ1-1, is DTGVSQNPRHKITKRGQNVTFRCDPISEHNRLYWYRQTLGQGPEFLTYFQNEAQLEKSRLLSDRFSAERPKGSFSTLEIQRTEQGDSAMYLCASSLGQNFEAFFGQGTRLTVV.